Listed below are T cell receptor beta chains from one sample, sequenced in a study of T cell repertoires in cytomegalovirus infection. TCRdb reprocessed the reads via MiXCR and lists one record per CDR3 protein. The repertoire has about 920,000 distinct CDR3 sequences, around 29% of them found once; the top ten carry over 11%. The antigens these receptors bind are not known. The sample consisted of cultured CD8+ T cells from PBMCs, taken from culture after CMV antigen stimulation. Every receptor here comes from a human donor in good health (CMV status not recorded). Some clones in this sample may be carry-over from other donors' samples. Both conserved end residues are part of each CDR3. Each record gives: D gene, J gene, clone size, V gene, CDR3 protein, CDR3 DNA. D genes are given only for firm matches. Expanded clones are given a class, and other clones once, few, many or no size at all.

D: TRBD2; J: TRBJ2-2; size: NA; V: TRBV4-1; CDR3: CASSLEASGTGELFF; DNA: TGCGCCAGCAGCCTAGAGGCTAGCGGCACCGGGGAGCTGTTTTTT
D: TRBD1; J: TRBJ1-1; size: many; V: TRBV29-1; CDR3: CSVEDPLTSDRATEAFF; DNA: TGCAGCGTTGAAGATCCCCTCACCTCTGACAGGGCTACTGAAGCTTTCTTT
D: NA; J: TRBJ2-1; size: NA; V: TRBV28; CDR3: CASTLPLRAGLTYNEQFF; DNA: TGTGCCAGCACCCTCCCGCTGAGGGCGGGGCTGACCTACAATGAGCAGTTCTTC
D: TRBD2; J: TRBJ2-5; size: few; V: TRBV6-5; CDR3: CASSWGGAQETQYF; DNA: TGTGCCAGCAGTTGGGGGGGAGCCCAAGAGACCCAGTACTTC
D: TRBD1; J: TRBJ2-3; size: few; V: TRBV20-1; CDR3: CSARDPGQGKGRDTQYF; DNA: TGCAGTGCTAGAGATCCGGGACAGGGTAAAGGCAGAGATACGCAGTATTTT
D: NA; J: TRBJ2-7; size: many; V: TRBV7-2; CDR3: CASSSKGYEQYF; DNA: TGTGCCAGCAGTTCTAAGGGCTACGAGCAGTACTTC
D: NA; J: TRBJ2-2; size: NA; V: TRBV27; CDR3: CASSLKSIRSGELFF; DNA: TGTGCCAGCAGTTTAAAGAGTATCAGGTCCGGGGAGCTGTTTTTT
D: TRBD1; J: TRBJ1-6; size: NA; V: TRBV27; CDR3: CASSTGQEYNSPLHF; DNA: TGTGCCAGCAGCACGGGACAGGAGTATAATTCACCCCTCCACTTT
D: NA; J: TRBJ2-7; size: NA; V: TRBV12-3/TRBV12-4; CDR3: CASSDEGNYEQYF; DNA: TGTGCCAGCAGTGACGAGGGAAACTACGAGCAGTACTTC
D: TRBD2; J: TRBJ2-1; size: NA; V: TRBV18; CDR3: CASSPITSGGANEQFF; DNA: TGTGCCAGCTCACCGATTACTAGCGGGGGGGCCAATGAGCAGTTCTTC
D: TRBD2; J: TRBJ2-1; size: NA; V: TRBV6-2/TRBV6-3; CDR3: CASGASGGYNEQFF; DNA: TGTGCCAGCGGTGCTAGCGGGGGTTACAATGAGCAGTTCTTC
D: NA; J: TRBJ2-3; size: many; V: TRBV7-7; CDR3: CASSPAPGTDTQYF; DNA: TGTGCTAGCAGCCCAGCTCCAGGCACAGATACGCAGTATTTT
D: NA; J: TRBJ1-1; size: NA; V: TRBV5-4; CDR3: CASKTSNTEAFF; DNA: TGTGCCAGCAAGACATCGAACACTGAAGCTTTCTTT
D: TRBD1; J: TRBJ1-1; size: NA; V: TRBV20-1; CDR3: CSAPNRDRELNTEAFF; DNA: TGCAGTGCTCCCAACCGGGACAGGGAGCTGAACACTGAAGCTTTCTTT
D: NA; J: TRBJ1-5; size: NA; V: TRBV19; CDR3: CAAGGAIQPQHF; DNA: TGTGCCGCGGGGGGGGCGATTCAGCCCCAGCATTTT
D: NA; J: TRBJ1-1; size: few; V: TRBV20-1; CDR3: CSAPLGGRGGTEAFF; DNA: TGCAGTGCTCCTTTGGGGGGTCGGGGAGGCACTGAAGCTTTCTTT
D: TRBD1; J: TRBJ1-2; size: many; V: TRBV7-8; CDR3: CASSLTGGVPNYGYTF; DNA: TGTGCCAGCAGCTTGACAGGGGGCGTTCCTAACTATGGCTACACCTTC
D: TRBD1; J: TRBJ2-1; size: NA; V: TRBV5-8; CDR3: CASSSEGARGYNEQFF; DNA: TGTGCCAGCAGCTCTGAGGGGGCGAGGGGGTACAATGAGCAGTTCTTC
D: TRBD2; J: TRBJ2-3; size: NA; V: TRBV5-1; CDR3: CASSLFTSGDTDTQYF; DNA: TGCGCCAGCAGCTTGTTTACTAGCGGGGACACAGATACGCAGTATTTT
D: TRBD2; J: TRBJ2-5; size: many; V: TRBV7-8; CDR3: CASSASGGETQYF; DNA: TGTGCCAGCAGCGCTAGCGGGGGGGAGACCCAGTACTTC
D: TRBD1; J: TRBJ1-5; size: few; V: TRBV19; CDR3: CASNHRGLSNQPQHF; DNA: TGTGCCAGTAATCACAGGGGACTGAGCAATCAGCCCCAGCATTTT
D: NA; J: TRBJ1-1; size: few; V: TRBV19; CDR3: CASTQTGGGNTEAFF; DNA: TGTGCCAGTACCCAAACTGGAGGGGGGAACACTGAAGCTTTCTTT
D: NA; J: TRBJ2-2; size: NA; V: TRBV12-5; CDR3: CASGFSVSSGDTGELFF; DNA: TGTGCTAGTGGTTTCTCCGTATCTTCAGGCGACACCGGGGAGCTGTTTTTT
D: TRBD1; J: TRBJ2-5; size: NA; V: TRBV6-5; CDR3: CASSYSLGGAVTQYF; DNA: TGTGCCAGCAGTTACTCGTTAGGGGGCGCGGTGACCCAGTACTTC
D: NA; J: TRBJ1-2; size: NA; V: TRBV2; CDR3: CATGGYTF; DNA: TGTGCAACAGGTGGCTACACCTTC
D: NA; J: TRBJ2-4; size: NA; V: TRBV18; CDR3: CASSTAGGVVMENIQYF; DNA: TGTGCCAGCTCCACCGCAGGCGGGGTAGTCATGGAAAACATTCAGTACTTC
D: NA; J: TRBJ1-3; size: NA; V: TRBV29-1; CDR3: CSVEASGRNTIYF; DNA: TGCAGCGTTGAAGCCTCGGGGAGAAACACCATATATTTT
D: NA; J: TRBJ1-5; size: NA; V: TRBV6-6; CDR3: CASSLDRSNQPQHF; DNA: TGTGCCAGCAGCTTGGACCGGAGCAATCAGCCCCAGCATTTT
D: NA; J: TRBJ1-1; size: NA; V: TRBV4-2; CDR3: CASSHDVGTHMNTEAFF; DNA: TGTGCCAGCAGCCATGACGTGGGGACACACATGAACACTGAAGCTTTCTTT
D: TRBD1; J: TRBJ1-6; size: NA; V: TRBV12-5; CDR3: CASALSGTASNSPLHF; DNA: TGTGCTAGTGCCTTATCGGGGACAGCGAGTAATTCACCCCTCCACTTT
D: NA; J: TRBJ1-3; size: NA; V: TRBV5-1; CDR3: CASSAGLPLFSGNTIYF; DNA: TGCGCCAGCAGCGCTGGACTCCCTCTCTTCTCTGGAAACACCATATATTTT
D: NA; J: TRBJ1-2; size: NA; V: TRBV5-6; CDR3: CASSLATSYGYTF; DNA: TGTGCCAGCAGCTTGGCGACTTCCTATGGCTACACCTTC
D: TRBD1; J: TRBJ2-1; size: once; V: TRBV27; CDR3: CASRTGTGSYNEQFF; DNA: TGTGCCAGCAGGACCGGGACAGGCTCCTACAATGAGCAGTTCTTC
D: NA; J: TRBJ1-4; size: NA; V: TRBV7-9; CDR3: CASRPPGPHEKLFF; DNA: TGTGCCAGCCGCCCCCCCGGCCCCCACGAAAAACTGTTTTTT
D: NA; J: TRBJ1-2; size: NA; V: TRBV7-9; CDR3: CASRARQAPYGYTF; DNA: TGTGCCAGCAGGGCCCGACAGGCGCCCTATGGCTACACCTTC
D: TRBD1; J: TRBJ2-7; size: many; V: TRBV7-2; CDR3: CAIRTGPYEQYF; DNA: TGTGCCATCCGGACAGGGCCCTACGAGCAGTACTTC
D: NA; J: TRBJ1-1; size: NA; V: TRBV19; CDR3: CASFKGYTEAFF; DNA: TGTGCCAGTTTCAAGGGGTACACTGAAGCTTTCTTT
D: TRBD1; J: TRBJ1-5; size: few; V: TRBV12-3/TRBV12-4; CDR3: CASSSLRAGGNQPQHF; DNA: TGTGCCAGCAGTTCCCTCCGGGCAGGGGGGAATCAGCCCCAGCATTTT
D: TRBD1; J: TRBJ1-4; size: many; V: TRBV7-8; CDR3: CASSTRQGVYEKLFF; DNA: TGTGCCAGCAGCACCCGACAGGGCGTTTATGAAAAACTGTTTTTT
D: TRBD1; J: TRBJ1-2; size: NA; V: TRBV15; CDR3: CATSRERGQGNGYTF; DNA: TGTGCCACCAGCAGAGAACGGGGACAGGGGAATGGCTACACCTTC
D: NA; J: TRBJ2-7; size: NA; V: TRBV7-9; CDR3: CASSLWNAVDEQYF; DNA: TGTGCCAGCAGCTTATGGAACGCGGTCGACGAGCAGTACTTC
D: TRBD2; J: TRBJ2-1; size: many; V: TRBV4-2; CDR3: CASSLPGTSGGLSYNEQFF; DNA: TGTGCCAGCAGTCTTCCCGGGACTAGCGGGGGATTATCCTACAATGAGCAGTTCTTC
D: NA; J: TRBJ1-5; size: NA; V: TRBV5-5; CDR3: CASSPRTPGAREEPQHF; DNA: TGTGCCAGCAGCCCACGAACACCGGGGGCCAGGGAGGAGCCCCAGCATTTT
D: NA; J: TRBJ2-7; size: few; V: TRBV7-9; CDR3: CASSFRAVKQGLSYEQYF; DNA: TGTGCCAGCAGCTTCCGCGCTGTTAAACAGGGCCTGTCCTACGAGCAGTACTTC
D: NA; J: TRBJ2-7; size: NA; V: TRBV4-1; CDR3: CASSQAPDREAYEQYF; DNA: TGCGCCAGCAGCCAAGCCCCTGACAGGGAGGCGTACGAGCAGTACTTC
D: TRBD1; J: TRBJ1-6; size: NA; V: TRBV7-6; CDR3: CVSSLARQGVAHNSPLHF; DNA: TGTGTCAGCAGCTTAGCCCGACAGGGGGTCGCTCATAACTCACCCCTCCACTTT
D: NA; J: TRBJ2-3; size: NA; V: TRBV4-1; CDR3: CASSHPRGGTQYF; DNA: TGCGCCAGCAGCCACCCACGAGGAGGAACGCAGTATTTT
D: TRBD1; J: TRBJ1-1; size: NA; V: TRBV7-2; CDR3: CASSLGTQGAFTEAFF; DNA: TGTGCCAGCAGCTTAGGAACCCAGGGGGCGTTCACTGAAGCTTTCTTT
D: NA; J: TRBJ1-5; size: NA; V: TRBV20-1; CDR3: CSARVATGKYSNQPQHF; DNA: TGCAGTGCTAGAGTTGCGACAGGAAAATATAGCAATCAGCCCCAGCATTTT
D: NA; J: TRBJ2-7; size: NA; V: TRBV6-6; CDR3: CASRDDRTYEQYF; DNA: TGTGCCAGCAGGGACGACAGGACCTACGAGCAGTACTTC
D: TRBD2; J: TRBJ2-2; size: NA; V: TRBV9; CDR3: CASSVDGGDTGELFF; DNA: TGTGCCAGCAGCGTAGATGGGGGGGACACCGGGGAGCTGTTTTTT
D: TRBD1; J: TRBJ1-2; size: once; V: TRBV15; CDR3: CATSSGQGAYGYTF; DNA: TGTGCCACCAGCAGCGGACAGGGGGCGTATGGCTACACCTTC
D: NA; J: TRBJ1-5; size: NA; V: TRBV20-1; CDR3: CSAIDRPKGPKHF; DNA: TGCAGTGCCATAGACAGGCCAAAGGGCCCTAAGCATTTT
D: NA; J: TRBJ1-6; size: few; V: TRBV7-8; CDR3: CASSGDRKGPGSPLHF; DNA: TGTGCCAGCAGCGGAGACAGGAAGGGCCCAGGGTCACCCCTCCACTTT
D: TRBD1; J: TRBJ2-7; size: few; V: TRBV20-1; CDR3: CSAAGTGSYEQYF; DNA: TGCAGTGCCGCGGGGACAGGGTCCTACGAGCAGTACTTC
D: NA; J: TRBJ1-1; size: few; V: TRBV15; CDR3: CATSSGHRNTEAFF; DNA: TGTGCCACCAGCTCGGGACACCGGAACACTGAAGCTTTCTTT
D: NA; J: TRBJ2-5; size: few; V: TRBV7-6; CDR3: CASSLTPLGGETQYF; DNA: TGTGCCAGCAGCTTAACACCCTTGGGCGGAGAGACCCAGTACTTC
D: NA; J: TRBJ1-1; size: once; V: TRBV19; CDR3: CASSIPGPNSEAFF; DNA: TGTGCCAGTAGTATTCCAGGCCCAAACAGCGAAGCTTTCTTT
D: TRBD1; J: TRBJ2-4; size: NA; V: TRBV6-1; CDR3: CVSVDRGLRSKNIQYF; DNA: TGTGTCAGCGTAGACAGGGGCCTTCGCTCCAAAAACATTCAGTACTTC
D: TRBD2; J: TRBJ2-5; size: NA; V: TRBV6-1; CDR3: CASSERGGRPETQYF; DNA: TGTGCCAGCAGTGAACGCGGGGGGCGGCCAGAGACCCAGTACTTC